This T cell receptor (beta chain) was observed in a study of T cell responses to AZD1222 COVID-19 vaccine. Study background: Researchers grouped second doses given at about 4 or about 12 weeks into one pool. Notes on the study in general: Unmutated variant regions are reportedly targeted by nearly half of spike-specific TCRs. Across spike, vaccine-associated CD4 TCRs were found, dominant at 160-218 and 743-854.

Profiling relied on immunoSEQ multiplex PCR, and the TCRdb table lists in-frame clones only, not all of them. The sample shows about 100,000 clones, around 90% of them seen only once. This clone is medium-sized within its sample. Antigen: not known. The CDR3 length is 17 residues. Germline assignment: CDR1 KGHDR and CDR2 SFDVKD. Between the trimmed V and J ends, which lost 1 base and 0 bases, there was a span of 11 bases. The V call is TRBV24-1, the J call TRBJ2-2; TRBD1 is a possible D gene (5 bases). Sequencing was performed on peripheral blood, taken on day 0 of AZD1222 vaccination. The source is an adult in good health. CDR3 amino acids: CATSDFRAGSNTGELFF. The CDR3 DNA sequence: TGTGCCACCAGTGATTTCAGGGCAGGTTCGAACACCGGGGAGCTGTTTTTT.